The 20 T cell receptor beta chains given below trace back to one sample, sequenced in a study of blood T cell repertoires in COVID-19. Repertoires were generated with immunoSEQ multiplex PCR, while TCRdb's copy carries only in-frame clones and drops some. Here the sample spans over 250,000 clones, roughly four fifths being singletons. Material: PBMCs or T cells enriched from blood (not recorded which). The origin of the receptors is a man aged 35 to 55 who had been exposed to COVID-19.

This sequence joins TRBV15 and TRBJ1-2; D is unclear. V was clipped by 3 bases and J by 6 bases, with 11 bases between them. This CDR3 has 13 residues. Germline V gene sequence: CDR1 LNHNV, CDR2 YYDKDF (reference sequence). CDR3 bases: TGTGCCACCAGCAGGCAACACAGAGATGGCTACACCTTC. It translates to CATSRQHRDGYTF.

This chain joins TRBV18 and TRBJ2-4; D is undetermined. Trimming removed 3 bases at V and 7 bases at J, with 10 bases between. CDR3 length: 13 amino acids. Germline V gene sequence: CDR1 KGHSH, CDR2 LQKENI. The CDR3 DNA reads TGTGCCAGCTCACCGATAGAGAGGAACATTCAGTACTTC. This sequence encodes CASSPIERNIQYF. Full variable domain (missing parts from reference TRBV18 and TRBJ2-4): NAGVMQNPRHLVRRRGQEARLRCSPMKGHSHVYWYRQLPEEGLKFMVYLQKENIIDESGMPKERFSAEFPKEGPSILRIQQVVRGDSAAYFCASSPIERNIQYFGAGTRLSVL.

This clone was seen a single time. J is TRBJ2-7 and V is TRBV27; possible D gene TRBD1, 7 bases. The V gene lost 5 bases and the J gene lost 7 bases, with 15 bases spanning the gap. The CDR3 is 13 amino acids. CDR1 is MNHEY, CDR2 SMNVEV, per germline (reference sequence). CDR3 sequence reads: CASSPTGAGEQYF. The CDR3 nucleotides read TGTGCCAGCAGTCCTACAGGGGCGGGGGAGCAGTACTTC.

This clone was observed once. CDR3 sequence (DNA): TGTGCCAGCAGTGTCCTTGCTAGCGGGAGGGCCTTAAAGATTTCGCATGAGCAGTTCTTC. Translation: CASSVLASGRALKISHEQFF. The V gene is TRBV2, the J gene TRBJ2-1; 12 bases line up with TRBD2. Germline CDR1 is SNHLY and CDR2 is FYNNEI. Trimming took 4 bases from V and 8 from J; bases not matched to a gene: 21. The CDR3 loop spans 20 amino acids.

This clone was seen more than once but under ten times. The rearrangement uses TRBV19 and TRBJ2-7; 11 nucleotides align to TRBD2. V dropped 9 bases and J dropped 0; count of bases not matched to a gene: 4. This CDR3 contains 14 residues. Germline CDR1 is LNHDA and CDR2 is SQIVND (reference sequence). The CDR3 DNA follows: TGTGCCAGCACGACTAGCGGGACCTCCTACGAGCAGTACTTC. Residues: CASTTSGTSYEQYF.

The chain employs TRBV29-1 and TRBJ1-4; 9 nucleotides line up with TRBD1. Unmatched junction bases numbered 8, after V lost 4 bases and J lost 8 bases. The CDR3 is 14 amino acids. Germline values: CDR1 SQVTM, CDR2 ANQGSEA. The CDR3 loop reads CSVVPDRGSEKLFF. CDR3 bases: TGCAGCGTTGTACCAGACAGGGGGTCAGAAAAACTGTTTTTT.

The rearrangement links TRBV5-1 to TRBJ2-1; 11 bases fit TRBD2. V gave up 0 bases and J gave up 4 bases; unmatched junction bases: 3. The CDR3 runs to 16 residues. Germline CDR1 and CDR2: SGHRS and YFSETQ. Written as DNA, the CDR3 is TGCGCCAGCAGCTTGGATGGGACTAGCGGATACAATGAGCAGTTCTTC. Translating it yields CASSLDGTSGYNEQFF.

The CDR3 region is CASSLFSGGTGELFF. The CDR3 nucleotides are TGTGCCAGCAGCTTATTTTCGGGAGGCACCGGGGAGCTGTTTTTT. The chain combines TRBV3-1 (or the pseudogene TRBV3-2) with TRBJ2-2; 7 bases are shared with TRBD2. Trimming took 5 bases from V and 4 from J; bases not matched to a gene: 7. The germline gives CDR1 LGHDT, CDR2 YNNKEL (reference sequence). The CDR3 spans 15 residues.

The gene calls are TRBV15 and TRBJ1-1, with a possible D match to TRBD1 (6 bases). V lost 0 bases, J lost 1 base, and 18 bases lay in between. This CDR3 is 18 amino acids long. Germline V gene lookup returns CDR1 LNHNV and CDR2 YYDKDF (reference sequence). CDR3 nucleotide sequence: TGTGCCACCAGCAGAGATCCTCTTTTGACAGGCAGGAACACTGAAGCTTTCTTT. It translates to CATSRDPLLTGRNTEAFF.

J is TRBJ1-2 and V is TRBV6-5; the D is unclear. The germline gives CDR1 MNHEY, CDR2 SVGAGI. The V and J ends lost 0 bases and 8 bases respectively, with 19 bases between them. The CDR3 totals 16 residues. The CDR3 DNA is TGTGCCAGCAGTTACTCGTCGGGTGGTAGCACTAAGGGCTACACCTTC. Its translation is CASSYSSGGSTKGYTF.

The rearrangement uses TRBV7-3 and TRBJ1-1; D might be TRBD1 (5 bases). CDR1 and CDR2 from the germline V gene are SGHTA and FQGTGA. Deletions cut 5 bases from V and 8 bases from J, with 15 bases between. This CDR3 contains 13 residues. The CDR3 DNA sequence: TGTGCCAGCAGCCCGCCGACAGCGAGGGAAGCTTTCTTT. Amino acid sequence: CASSPPTAREAFF.

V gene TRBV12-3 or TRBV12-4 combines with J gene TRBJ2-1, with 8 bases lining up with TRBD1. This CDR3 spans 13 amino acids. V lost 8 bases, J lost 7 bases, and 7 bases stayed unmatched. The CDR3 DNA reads TGTGCCAGCTGGGGACAGGACCATAATGAGCAGTTCTTC. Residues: CASWGQDHNEQFF.

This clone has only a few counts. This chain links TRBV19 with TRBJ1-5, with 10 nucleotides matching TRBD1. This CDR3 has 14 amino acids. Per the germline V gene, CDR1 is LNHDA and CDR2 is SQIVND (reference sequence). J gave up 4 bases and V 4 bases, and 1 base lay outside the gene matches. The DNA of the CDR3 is TGTGCCAGTAGTAAGGGACAGGGGAATCAGCCCCAGCATTTT. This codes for CASSKGQGNQPQHF. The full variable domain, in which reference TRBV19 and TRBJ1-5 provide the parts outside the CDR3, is DGGITQSPKYLFRKEGQNVTLSCEQNLNHDAMYWYRQDPGQGLRLIYYSQIVNDFQKGDIAEGYSVSREKKESFPLTVTSAQKNPTAFYLCASSKGQGNQPQHFGDGTRLSIL.

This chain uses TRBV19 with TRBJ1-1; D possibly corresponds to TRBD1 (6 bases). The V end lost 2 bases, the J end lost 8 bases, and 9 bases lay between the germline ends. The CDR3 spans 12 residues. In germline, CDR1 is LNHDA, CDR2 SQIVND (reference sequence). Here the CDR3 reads CASSIRGSEAFF. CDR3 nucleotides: TGTGCCAGTAGTATAAGGGGGAGCGAAGCTTTCTTT.

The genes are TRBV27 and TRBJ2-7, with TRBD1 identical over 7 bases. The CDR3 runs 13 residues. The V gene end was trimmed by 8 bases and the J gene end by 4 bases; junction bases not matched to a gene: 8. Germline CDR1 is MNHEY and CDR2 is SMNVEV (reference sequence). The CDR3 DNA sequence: TGTGCCAGCCGCTCCGGGGACAGTTACGAGCAGTACTTC. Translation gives CASRSGDSYEQYF.

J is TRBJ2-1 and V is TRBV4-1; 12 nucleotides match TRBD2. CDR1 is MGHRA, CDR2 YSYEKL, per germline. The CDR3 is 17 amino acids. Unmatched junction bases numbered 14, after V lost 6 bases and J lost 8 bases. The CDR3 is CASSLGGLAGGVHEQFF. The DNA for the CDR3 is TGCGCCAGCAGTCTGGGCGGCCTAGCGGGAGGGGTTCATGAGCAGTTCTTC.

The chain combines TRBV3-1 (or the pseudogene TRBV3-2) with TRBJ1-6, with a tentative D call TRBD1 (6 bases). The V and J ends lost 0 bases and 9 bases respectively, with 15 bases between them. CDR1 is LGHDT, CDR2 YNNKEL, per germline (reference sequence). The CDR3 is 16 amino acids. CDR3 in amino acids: CASSQEDSQFGSPLHF. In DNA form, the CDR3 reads TGTGCCAGCAGCCAAGAGGACAGTCAGTTCGGTTCACCCCTCCACTTT.

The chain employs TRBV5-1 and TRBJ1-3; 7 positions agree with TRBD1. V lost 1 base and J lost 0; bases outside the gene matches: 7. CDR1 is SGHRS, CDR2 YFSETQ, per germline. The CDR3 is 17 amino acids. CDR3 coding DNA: TGCGCCAGCAGCTTGTGGGGACAGCCTAACTCTGGAAACACCATATATTTT. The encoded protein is CASSLWGQPNSGNTIYF.

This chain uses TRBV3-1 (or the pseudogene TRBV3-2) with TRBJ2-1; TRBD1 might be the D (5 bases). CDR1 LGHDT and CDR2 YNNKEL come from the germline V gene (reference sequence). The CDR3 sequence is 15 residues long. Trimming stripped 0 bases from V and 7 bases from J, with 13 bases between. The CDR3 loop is CASSQDTGEWNEQFF. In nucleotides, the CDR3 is TGTGCCAGCAGCCAAGATACAGGAGAATGGAATGAGCAGTTCTTC.

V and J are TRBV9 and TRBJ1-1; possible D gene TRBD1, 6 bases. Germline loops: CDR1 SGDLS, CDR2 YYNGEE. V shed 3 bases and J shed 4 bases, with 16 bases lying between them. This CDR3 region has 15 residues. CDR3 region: CASSATGTRGTEAFF. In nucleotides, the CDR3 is TGTGCCAGCAGCGCCACAGGGACCCGCGGCACTGAAGCTTTCTTT.